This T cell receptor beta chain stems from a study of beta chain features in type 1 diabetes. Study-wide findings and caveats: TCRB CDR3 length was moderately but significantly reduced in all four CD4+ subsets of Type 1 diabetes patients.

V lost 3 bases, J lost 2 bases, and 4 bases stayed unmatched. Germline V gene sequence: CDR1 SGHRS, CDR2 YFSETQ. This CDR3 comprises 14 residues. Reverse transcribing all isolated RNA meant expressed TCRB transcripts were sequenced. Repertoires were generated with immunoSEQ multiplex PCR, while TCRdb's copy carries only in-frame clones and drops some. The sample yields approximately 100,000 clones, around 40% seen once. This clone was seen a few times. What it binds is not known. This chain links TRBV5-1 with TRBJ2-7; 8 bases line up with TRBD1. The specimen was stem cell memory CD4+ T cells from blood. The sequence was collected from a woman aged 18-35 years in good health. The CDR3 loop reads CASSSRTGTYEQYF. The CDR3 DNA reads TGCGCCAGCAGCTCCCGGACAGGGACCTACGAGCAGTACTTC.